This paragraph covers one TCR beta chain sequence. The antigen is undetermined. This sample is part of a study of siplizumab effects on memory and regulatory T cells. Study-wide results and caveats: It seemed that naive T cells were more diverse than memory cells and were major contributors to the alloresponse. Siplizumab, the agent tested, significantly reduced alloreactive sequences traceable to unstimulated CD4+ memory cells.

Deletions cut 2 bases from V and 6 bases from J, with 4 bases between. This CDR3 spans 11 amino acids. Germline V lookup: CDR1 GTSNPN, CDR2 SVGIG (reference sequence). Roughly 10^5 TCR templates per sample were sequenced. Profiled with immunoSEQ multiplex PCR; TCRdb holds only in-frame clones, not every one. Among about 66,000 clones listed, 90% to 98% were seen once. The TCR sequence derives from a human donor in good health. The material sequenced was naive CD8+ T cells sorted from blood. The chain recombines TRBV30 with TRBJ2-2; D gene unclear. CDR3 residues: CAWSSPGELFF. The CDR3 nucleotides read TGTGCCTGGAGTTCTCCCGGGGAGCTGTTTTTT. Variable domain in full (rest from reference TRBV30 and TRBJ2-2): SQTIHQWPATLVQPVGSPLSLECTVEGTSNPNLYWYRQAAGRGLQLLFYSVGIGQISSEVPQNLSASRPQDRQFILSSKKLLLSDSGFYLCAWSSPGELFFGEGSRLTVL.